Listed below are T cell receptor beta chains from one sample, sequenced in a study of control samples from healthy donors and cancer patients. Assay used: immunoSEQ multiplex PCR; TCRdb lists only in-frame clones, some missing. The sample shows roughly 170,000 clones, approximately 94% of them seen only once. The sequencing input was blood. These TCRs come from a woman aged 18-29 years in good health. The CDR3 runs from the conserved cysteine through the conserved F or W. Fields, in order: clone size, V gene, J gene, D gene, CDR3 protein, CDR3 DNA. A D gene is named only where the DNA matches it firmly. Rows may omit the clone size; those that give it use once, few, many or a size class.

-,TRBV13,TRBJ1-1,-,CASSLVRTEAFF,TGTGCCAGCAGCTTAGTTAGGACTGAAGCTTTCTTT
-,TRBV4-1,TRBJ1-5,-,CASSQEVTAVLNQPQHF,TGCGCCAGCAGCCAAGAGGTAACGGCAGTACTCAATCAGCCCCAGCATTTT
-,TRBV27,TRBJ2-7,TRBD1,CASSSNRQGAYEQYF,TGTGCCAGCAGCAGTAATCGACAGGGAGCCTACGAGCAGTACTTC
-,TRBV12-3/TRBV12-4,TRBJ1-5,-,CASSLGLNQPQHF,TGTGCCAGCAGTTTAGGGCTCAATCAGCCCCAGCATTTT
-,TRBV5-1,TRBJ2-1,TRBD2,CASSLVASGGIEQFF,TGCGCCAGCAGCTTGGTGGCTAGCGGGGGGATTGAGCAGTTCTTC
-,TRBV6-5,TRBJ2-3,-,CASSSDTTDTQYF,TGTGCCAGCAGTTCGGATACCACAGATACGCAGTATTTT
-,TRBV6-5,TRBJ1-1,TRBD1,CASSLQGGTEAFF,TGTGCCAGCAGTTTACAGGGGGGGACTGAAGCTTTCTTT
-,TRBV11-2,TRBJ1-6,-,CASRSSYNSPLHF,TGTGCCAGCAGGAGCTCCTATAATTCACCCCTCCACTTT
-,TRBV4-1,TRBJ1-4,TRBD1,CASSRGPGGLNEKLFF,TGCGCCAGCAGCCGCGGACCAGGGGGGCTGAATGAAAAACTGTTTTTT
-,TRBV6-5,TRBJ2-7,-,CASEIAGAGEQYF,TGTGCCAGCGAAATTGCAGGGGCGGGCGAGCAGTACTTC
-,TRBV19,TRBJ2-7,-,CASSRGHIYEQYF,TGTGCCAGTAGTAGGGGGCACATTTACGAGCAGTACTTC
once,TRBV7-6,TRBJ1-1,-,CASSLGTNTEAFF,TGTGCCAGCAGCTTGGGGACGAACACTGAAGCTTTCTTT
-,TRBV7-9,TRBJ1-2,-,CASSFLTAAFGYGYTF,TGTGCCAGCAGCTTCCTCACGGCGGCTTTTGGCTATGGCTACACCTTC
once,TRBV5-8,TRBJ1-5,-,CASSLGQQQKPQHF,TGTGCCAGCAGCTTAGGTCAACAACAGAAGCCCCAGCATTTT
few,TRBV14,TRBJ1-4,-,CASSYGQLNEKLFF,TGTGCCAGCAGCTACGGACAGCTTAATGAAAAACTGTTTTTT
-,TRBV4-2,TRBJ1-2,-,CASSQVQGGGYGYTF,TGTGCCAGCAGCCAAGTCCAGGGAGGGGGCTATGGCTACACCTTC
-,TRBV6-5,TRBJ1-1,-,CASRGAETLPWGAFF,TGTGCCAGCAGGGGAGCCGAGACTTTACCCTGGGGAGCTTTCTTT
-,TRBV11-2,TRBJ1-2,-,CASTPSPLGYGYTF,TGTGCCAGCACCCCCAGCCCCTTGGGCTATGGCTACACCTTC